These 30 T cell receptor beta chains came from one sample sequenced in a study of T cell repertoires in cytomegalovirus infection. TCRdb analysed the reads with MiXCR anew, one entry per CDR3 protein. The table has a few hundred thousand distinct CDR3 sequences, over 15% seen once. The sequencing sample was made of CD8+ T cells from PBMCs. Source of these receptors: a human donor in good health (CMV status not recorded). Some clones in this sample may be carry-over from other donors' samples.

There are a few counts of this clonotype. The chain is built from TRBV5-4 and TRBJ2-6; D unresolved. V lost 2 bases and J 3 bases, leaving 0 bases between the germline ends. Per the germline V gene, CDR1 is SGHNT and CDR2 is YYREEE (reference sequence). This CDR3 is built from 12 residues. The CDR3 loop is CASSFGANVLTF. In nucleotides, the CDR3 is TGTGCCAGCAGCTTTGGGGCCAACGTCCTGACTTTC. The complete variable domain, with remaining parts taken from reference TRBV5-4 and TRBJ2-6, reads ETGVTQSPTHLIKTRGQQVTLRCSSQSGHNTVSWYQQALGQGPQFIFQYYREEENGRGNFPPRFSGLQFPNYSSELNVNALELDDSALYLCASSFGANVLTFGAGSRLTVL.

The chain combines TRBV28 with TRBJ2-1, with D possibly matching TRBD1 (7 bases). The CDR3 has 17 amino acids. The V gene's germline CDR1 is MDHEN and CDR2 SYDVKM. The V end was cut by 6 bases, the J end by 5 bases, with 23 bases between. In nucleotides, the CDR3 is TGTGCCAGCAGCGACAGGGAAAGGCGGGGAGGAGACAATGAGCAGTTCTTC. Protein: CASSDRERRGGDNEQFF. The full variable domain, completed using reference TRBV28 and TRBJ2-1, is DVKVTQSSRYLVKRTGEKVFLECVQDMDHENMFWYRQDPGLGLRLIYFSYDVKMKEKGDIPEGYSVSREKKERFSLILESASTNQTSMYLCASSDRERRGGDNEQFFGPGTRLTVL.

This clonotype was counted only a few times. The chain combines TRBV2 with TRBJ1-1, with 7 bases lining up with TRBD1. The germline V gene encodes CDR1 SNHLY and CDR2 FYNNEI. Unmatched junction bases numbered 12, after V lost 4 bases and J lost 10 bases. The CDR3 spans 14 residues. The CDR3 DNA reads as TGTGCCAGCAGTGTCCCGACAGGGTGGGCGGGAGCTTTCTTT. Translating gives CASSVPTGWAGAFF.

This sequence joins TRBV28 and TRBJ2-7; TRBD1 or TRBD2 may be the D gene (6 bases each). The CDR3 length is 15 residues. The germline V and J ends were trimmed by 3 bases and 5 bases, with 17 bases remaining between them. CDR1 MDHEN and CDR2 SYDVKM come from the germline V gene. Here the CDR3 DNA reads TGTGCCAGCAGTTTCGGAGGGGGTTACATCAACGAGCAGTACTTC. This sequence encodes CASSFGGGYINEQYF.

This clonotype was detected only a few times. The gene calls are TRBV2 and TRBJ2-2; either TRBD1 or TRBD2 may supply D (6 bases each). The CDR3 has 14 amino acids. V lost 9 bases and J 4 bases, leaving 15 bases between the germline ends. Per germline, CDR1 SNHLY and CDR2 FYNNEI. CDR3 sequence reads: CARGGRSGTGELFF. CDR3 in DNA: TGTGCCAGGGGGGGCAGATCTGGCACCGGGGAGCTGTTTTTT.

Many counts were recorded for this clonotype. This chain joins TRBV28 and TRBJ2-7; 7 bases line up with TRBD1. From germline, CDR1 is MDHEN and CDR2 SYDVKM. CDR3 size: 17 residues. V lost 5 bases, J lost 3 bases, and 16 bases stayed unmatched. The DNA for the CDR3 is TGTGCCAGCAGTCCGTCGGGACAGTCGACCCTTTACTACGAGCAGTACTTC. This translates into CASSPSGQSTLYYEQYF.

This chain connects TRBV4-3 to TRBJ2-7; 7 nucleotides align to TRBD2. V lost 4 bases and J lost 2; bases outside the gene matches: 11. The CDR3 covers 16 residues. Germline assignment: CDR1 LGHNA and CDR2 YSLEER. The CDR3 loop reads CASSPFRSGAPYEQYF. DNA of the CDR3: TGCGCCAGCAGCCCCTTCAGAAGCGGGGCCCCCTACGAGCAGTACTTC.

This clonotype was seen a handful of times. The genes are TRBV5-1 and TRBJ2-3; no clear D gene. V dropped 3 bases and J dropped 0 bases, with 11 bases sitting between them. Germline V gene sequence: CDR1 SGHRS, CDR2 YFSETQ. CDR3 length: 15 amino acids. The CDR3 region has the DNA TGCGCCAGCAGCTCAGGACCGATTAGCACAGATACGCAGTATTTT. Encoded protein: CASSSGPISTDTQYF.

CDR3 protein: CATSGGSIYNEQFF. The CDR3 coding sequence is TGTGCCACCAGCGGGGGGTCCATCTACAATGAGCAGTTCTTC. The chain links TRBV15 to TRBJ2-1, with D tentatively TRBD2 (6 bases). The germline V gene encodes CDR1 LNHNV and CDR2 YYDKDF (reference sequence). With 5 bases removed from V and 3 bases from J, the gap between germline ends came to 11 bases. CDR3 length equals 14 residues.

A remark on this clonotype: Mismatch with germline at one junction end may stem from a read error. The rearrangement joins TRBV7-7 to TRBJ2-1; 12 positions match TRBD1. Germline values: CDR1 SSHAT, CDR2 FNYEAQ (reference sequence). The length of the CDR3 is 15 residues. CDR3 loop: CASSPGQGAPNEQFF. The CDR3 nucleotides are TGTGCTAGCAGCCCGGGACAGGGGGCTCCGAATGAGCAGTTCTTC.

The chain joins TRBV6-2 or TRBV6-3 to TRBJ1-3; D uncertain. The germline gives CDR1 MNHEY, CDR2 SVGEGT. The CDR3 covers 15 residues. V shed 3 bases and J shed 0 bases, with 9 bases lying between them. The CDR3 DNA reads TGTGCCAGCAGTTATGGCGTCGACTCTGGAAACACCATATATTTT. This encodes CASSYGVDSGNTIYF.

The genes are TRBV6-5 and TRBJ2-7; TRBD1 aligns across 8 bases. This CDR3 spans 15 amino acids. The V gene's germline CDR1 is MNHEY and CDR2 SVGAGI. After removal of 6 bases from V and 4 bases from J, the junction contained 11 bases not matched to a gene. The CDR3 region has the DNA TGTGCCAGCAGAGGTTGGCAGGGGGCCATATACGAGCAGTACTTC. Its translation: CASRGWQGAIYEQYF.

The chain has TRBV7-2 and TRBJ2-7; 11 bases match TRBD2. Germline trimming cut 5 bases from V and 7 bases from J; bases unmatched to any gene: 10. The germline V gene encodes CDR1 SGHTA and CDR2 FQGNSA. This CDR3 has 15 residues. CDR3 amino acids: CASSAVAGGWGEQYF. In nucleotides, the CDR3 is TGTGCCAGCAGCGCCGTAGCGGGGGGGTGGGGGGAGCAGTACTTC.

This clonotype was counted many times. This chain joins TRBV6-2 or TRBV6-3 and TRBJ1-2, with 9 bases that match TRBD1. There are 13 residues in the CDR3. Germline loops: CDR1 MNHEY, CDR2 SVGEGT. Trimming at V came to 10 bases and at J to 0 bases, leaving 3 bases not matched to a gene. The CDR3 nucleotides read TGTGCCACCGGACAGGGGCCTAACTATGGCTACACCTTC. Its translation: CATGQGPNYGYTF.

This clonotype was seen at least ten times. The rearrangement joins TRBV7-8 to TRBJ2-1; no definite D call. Trimming removed 2 bases at V and 3 bases at J, with 26 bases between. CDR1 and CDR2 (germline): SGHVS, FQNEAQ. The CDR3 loop spans 20 amino acids. CDR3 residues: CASSLPPETSRTPLYNEQFF. The CDR3 DNA reads TGTGCCAGCAGCTTACCCCCGGAGACGTCGAGGACGCCCCTCTACAATGAGCAGTTCTTC.

This clonotype was seen more than once but under ten times. The chain carries TRBV7-9 and TRBJ2-7; a weak D match, TRBD1 (8 bases). This CDR3 has 16 amino acids. Germline V gene lookup returns CDR1 SEHNR and CDR2 FQNEAQ (reference sequence). The V end was cut by 5 bases, the J end by 4 bases, with 21 bases between. The CDR3 DNA reads as TGTGCCAGCAGCCCACCACAGGGGGGGGGATTTTACGAGCAGTACTTC. Protein product: CASSPPQGGGFYEQYF.

This clonotype counts as medium-sized. The J gene is TRBJ1-1, the V gene TRBV12-5; 7 positions match TRBD1. The V segment lost 7 bases and the J segment 1 base; nucleotides outside the gene matches: 6. The CDR3 contains 14 residues. Germline loops: CDR1 LGHNT, CDR2 FRNRAP. The CDR3 nucleotides read TGTGCTAGTGCCCCGGGACAGAGGAACACTGAAGCTTTCTTT. This translates into CASAPGQRNTEAFF.

The chain uses TRBV2 and TRBJ1-5; perhaps TRBD1 as D (6 bases). CDR1 is SNHLY and CDR2 is FYNNEI in the germline V gene. This CDR3 spans 16 amino acids. V was clipped by 6 bases and J by 1 base, with 16 bases between them. DNA of the CDR3: TGTGCCAGCAGACGGGACACCCGAGAGAGCAATCAGCCCCAGCATTTT. Protein sequence: CASRRDTRESNQPQHF.

This clonotype was detected many times. Relative to the germline gene, one junction end is altered; a read error may explain this. The chain is built from TRBV7-7 and TRBJ2-7; the D is unclear. Germline CDR1 reads SSHAT; CDR2 reads FNYEAQ (reference sequence). CDR3 length equals 14 residues. The CDR3 loop is CASSPGPFLEEQYF. For the CDR3, the DNA is TGTGCTAGCAGCCCAGGACCCTTTCTGGAGGAGCAGTACTTC.

This clonotype has at least ten counts. V gene TRBV6-1 combines with J gene TRBJ2-7; a weak D match, TRBD1 (6 bases). Trimming removed 6 bases at V and 3 bases at J, with 9 bases between. Germline assignment: CDR1 MNHNS and CDR2 SASEGT. This CDR3 has 12 amino acids. DNA for the CDR3: TGTGCCAGCAGGGGGACATTCTACGAGCAGTACTTC. This sequence encodes CASRGTFYEQYF.

This clonotype was counted a few times. The genes are TRBV14 and TRBJ2-6; 8 bases align to TRBD1. The germline CDR1 and CDR2 sequences are SGHDN and FVKESK. The CDR3 sequence is 18 residues long. J lost 0 bases, V lost 4 bases, and 8 bases had no gene match. This CDR3 is CASSRGAGGYSGANVLTF. The CDR3 DNA follows: TGTGCCAGCAGCCGAGGGGCAGGGGGCTACTCTGGGGCCAACGTCCTGACTTTC.

This clonotype came up a few times. The chain recombines TRBV6-6 with TRBJ2-3; weak D call: TRBD1 (6 bases). Germline values: CDR1 MNHNY, CDR2 SVGAGI (reference sequence). The CDR3 contains 14 residues. Trimming left V 4 bases short and J 5 bases short, with 13 bases between. CDR3 nucleotide sequence: TGTGCCAGCAGTTCCGCCCCGACAGGAGATACGCAGTATTTT. Its protein product is CASSSAPTGDTQYF.

This clonotype was picked up many times. The chain recombines TRBV7-3 with TRBJ1-6; D not certain. Germline V gene lookup returns CDR1 SGHTA and CDR2 FQGTGA. The CDR3 is 13 amino acids. Trimming stripped 5 bases from V and 7 bases from J, with 9 bases between. CDR3 sequence (DNA): TGTGCCAGCAGCCAGGACGGAAATTCACCCCTCCACTTT. This codes for CASSQDGNSPLHF.

The rearrangement links TRBV28 to TRBJ2-7; no reliable D call. The CDR3 contains 14 residues. CDR1 is MDHEN and CDR2 is SYDVKM in the germline V gene. V was trimmed by 5 bases and J by 6 bases, leaving 17 bases between them. CDR3 DNA sequence: TGTGCCAGCAGTCCGGCCGGCGCAGGTTCCGAGCAGTACTTC. It specifies CASSPAGAGSEQYF.

This clonotype was observed at least ten times. This chain links TRBV7-9 with TRBJ2-1; the D gene could be TRBD1 or TRBD2 (7 bases each). Germline V CDR1 and CDR2: SEHNR, FQNEAQ (reference sequence). V was cut by 4 bases and J by 2 bases, with 15 bases left in between. The CDR3 contains 16 residues. In DNA form, the CDR3 reads TGTGCCAGCAGCTCCCGTCAGGGGGGGACCTACAATGAGCAGTTCTTC. Translated: CASSSRQGGTYNEQFF.

This clonotype was found a few times. The rearrangement joins TRBV20-1 to TRBJ2-1; TRBD2 matches 10 bases. The junction had 12 bases not matched to a gene; V was cut back by 6 bases and J by 7 bases. CDR1 and CDR2 from the germline V gene are DFQATT and SNEGSKA (reference sequence). The CDR3 covers 15 residues. CDR3: CSAAILAGTVNEQFF. The CDR3 DNA reads TGCAGTGCGGCCATACTAGCGGGGACGGTTAATGAGCAGTTCTTC.

The V gene is TRBV5-6, the J gene TRBJ1-5; a possible D gene is TRBD1 (5 bases). CDR3 length: 15 residues. Trimming cost V 0 bases and J 6 bases, with 13 bases left between them. Germline CDR1 is SGHDT and CDR2 is YYEEEE. The CDR3 here is CASSLAAGVSQPQHF. The CDR3 bases are TGTGCCAGCAGCTTGGCGGCGGGGGTAAGTCAGCCCCAGCATTTT.

The table lists this clonotype with many counts. The J gene is TRBJ2-7, the V gene TRBV7-2; no firm D call. This CDR3 has 15 residues. Germline V gene lookup returns CDR1 SGHTA and CDR2 FQGNSA. V was pared by 1 base and J by 4 bases, with 14 bases between. CDR3 coding DNA: TGTGCCAGCAGCTTAGAGGGCCTCGGCTTGTACGAGCAGTACTTC. It translates to CASSLEGLGLYEQYF.

This clonotype showed up many times. V and J are TRBV5-1 and TRBJ1-4; D might be TRBD1 (6 bases). The V gene lost 4 bases and the J gene lost 8 bases, with 18 bases spanning the gap. This CDR3 comprises 15 residues. Germline V gene data show CDR1 as SGHRS and CDR2 as YFSETQ. CDR3 in amino acids: CASSPEWGAGEKLFF. CDR3 bases: TGCGCCAGCAGCCCCGAGTGGGGGGCCGGCGAAAAACTGTTTTTT. The entire variable domain, with the rest obtained from reference TRBV5-1 and TRBJ1-4, is as follows: KAGVTQTPRYLIKTRGQQVTLSCSPISGHRSVSWYQQTPGQGLQFLFEYFSETQRNKGNFPGRFSGRQFSNSRSEMNVSTLELGDSALYLCASSPEWGAGEKLFFGSGTQLSVL.

This clonotype was seen at least ten times. The rearrangement joins TRBV7-8 to TRBJ1-1, with D uncertain. V was clipped by 2 bases and J by 1 base, with 5 bases between them. Looked up from germline, CDR1 is SGHVS and CDR2 is FQNEAQ. The CDR3 has 13 residues. CDR3 loop: CASSLKRNTEAFF. CDR3 in DNA: TGTGCCAGCAGCTTAAAACGGAACACTGAAGCTTTCTTT.